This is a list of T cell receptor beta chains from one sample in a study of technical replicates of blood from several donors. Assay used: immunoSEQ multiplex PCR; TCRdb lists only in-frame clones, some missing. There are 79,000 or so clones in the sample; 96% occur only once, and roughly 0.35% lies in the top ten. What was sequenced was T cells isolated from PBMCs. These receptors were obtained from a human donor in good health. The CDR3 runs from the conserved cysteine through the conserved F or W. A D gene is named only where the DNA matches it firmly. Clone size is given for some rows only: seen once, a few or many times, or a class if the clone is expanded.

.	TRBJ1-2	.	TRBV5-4	TGTGCCAGCAGCGGACTGTACTATGGCTACACCTTC	CASSGLYYGYTF
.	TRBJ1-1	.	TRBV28	TGTGCCAGCAGTAACAGGGAATTCGCTGAAGCTTTCTTT	CASSNREFAEAFF
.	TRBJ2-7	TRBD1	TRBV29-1	TGCAGCGTTGAAAAGGTCTCAGGGACAGGGGGTGGCGAGCAGTACTTC	CSVEKVSGTGGGEQYF
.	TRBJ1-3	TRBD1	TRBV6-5	TGTGCCGTCCAGGACAGGCTCCTTGGAAACACCATATATTTT	CAVQDRLLGNTIYF
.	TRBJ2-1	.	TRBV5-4	TGTGCCAGCAGCTTGGGCGGGGTGGGGCAGTTCTTC	CASSLGGVGQFF
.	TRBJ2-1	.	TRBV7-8	TGTGCCAGCAGCTTAGCGGACTTGGGCCGGGCCTACAATGAGCAGTTCTTC	CASSLADLGRAYNEQFF
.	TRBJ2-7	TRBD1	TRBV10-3	TGTGCCATCAGTGAAGACAGGGCCTCCTACGAGCAGTACTTC	CAISEDRASYEQYF
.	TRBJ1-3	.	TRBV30	TGTGCCTGGAGTGTCTGGGTACAGGGCCCTGGAAACACCATATATTTT	CAWSVWVQGPGNTIYF
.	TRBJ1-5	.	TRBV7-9	TGTGCCAGCAGCTTAGATGAACAGTATAGCAATCAGCCCCAGCATTTT	CASSLDEQYSNQPQHF
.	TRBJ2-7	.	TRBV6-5	TGTGCCAGCACCCAAGGAGGGGTCACCTACGAGCAGTACTTC	CASTQGGVTYEQYF
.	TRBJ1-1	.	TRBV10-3	TGTGCCATCAGGTGGAGTAACCAAGCTTTCTTT	CAIRWSNQAFF
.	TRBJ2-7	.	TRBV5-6	TGTGCCAGCAGCTTGGGTATCCTAGTTCGAGACGAGCAGTACTTC	CASSLGILVRDEQYF
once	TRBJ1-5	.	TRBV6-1	TGTGCCAGCACAGAGAGTGACAGTCTGCCCCAGCATTTT	CASTESDSLPQHF
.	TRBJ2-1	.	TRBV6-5	TGTGCCAGCAGTTACTCGGGGGGTGAGCAGTTCTTC	CASSYSGGEQFF
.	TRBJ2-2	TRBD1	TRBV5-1	TGCGCCAGCAGCCGGGACAGCGTAACCGGGGAGCTGTTTTTT	CASSRDSVTGELFF
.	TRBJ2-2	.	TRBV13	TGTGCCAGCAGCTTACGCCTACTGAACACCGGGGAGCTGTTTTTT	CASSLRLLNTGELFF
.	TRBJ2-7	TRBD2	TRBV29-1	TGCAGCGTACGCTTAGCGGGAGTCTCCTACGAGCAGTACTTC	CSVRLAGVSYEQYF
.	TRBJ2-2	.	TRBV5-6	TGTGCCAGCAGCTGGGGGGTGAGCACCGGGGAGCTGTTTTTT	CASSWGVSTGELFF
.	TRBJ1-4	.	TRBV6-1	TGTGCCAGCAAACTGACAGAGGCAACTAATGAAAAACTGTTTTTT	CASKLTEATNEKLFF
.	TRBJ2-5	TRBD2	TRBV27	TGTGCCAGCAGTATAGGACTAGCGGGAGGGAGAGAGACCCAGTACTTC	CASSIGLAGGRETQYF
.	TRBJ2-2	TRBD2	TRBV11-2	TGTGCCAGCAGCTTAAACCTAGCGGGAGGCGGCGGGGAGCTGTTTTTT	CASSLNLAGGGGELFF
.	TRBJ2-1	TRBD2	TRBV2	TGTGCCAGCAGTGACCGGCGGGAGGGTTGGGGGTTCTTC	CASSDRREGWGFF
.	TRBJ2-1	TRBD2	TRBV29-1	TGCAGCGTTGATTCAGCGGGAGTGGGCAATGAGCAGTTCTTC	CSVDSAGVGNEQFF
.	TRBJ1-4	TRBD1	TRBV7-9	TGTGCCAGCAGCCCCTCCGACAGGGGTTCGGGTGAAAAACTGTTTTTT	CASSPSDRGSGEKLFF
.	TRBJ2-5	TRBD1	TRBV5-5	TGTGCCAGCAGCTTTTCGACAGGGGTGGGGGAGACCCAGTACTTC	CASSFSTGVGETQYF
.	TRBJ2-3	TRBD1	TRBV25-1	TGTGCCAGCGGACAGGGGGGTACAGATACGCAGTATTTT	CASGQGGTDTQYF
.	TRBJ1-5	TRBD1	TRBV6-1	TGTGCCACCATGGGACAGGGAGGAAATCAGCCCCAGCATTTT	CATMGQGGNQPQHF
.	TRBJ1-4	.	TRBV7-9	TGTGCCAGCAGCTTAACAGTCGGAGAAAAACTGTTTTTT	CASSLTVGEKLFF
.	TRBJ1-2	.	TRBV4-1	TGCGCCAGCAGAATACAGGACATCATAAACTATGGCTACACCTTC	CASRIQDIINYGYTF
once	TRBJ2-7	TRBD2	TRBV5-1	TGCGCCAGCAGCTTAGGTCTAGCGGATCCCTACGAGCAGTACTTC	CASSLGLADPYEQYF
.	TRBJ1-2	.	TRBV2	TGTGCCAGCAGTGAAGGGTCAGGCACCCACTATGGCTACACCTTC	CASSEGSGTHYGYTF
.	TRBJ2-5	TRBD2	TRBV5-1	TGCGCCAGCAGCTTGGCGGGAGGGCTGACGTTGGAGACCCAGTACTTC	CASSLAGGLTLETQYF
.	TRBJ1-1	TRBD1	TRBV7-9	TGTGCCAGCAGCGTTAACAGGGGATGGAACACTGAAGCTTTCTTT	CASSVNRGWNTEAFF
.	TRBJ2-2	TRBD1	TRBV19	TGTGCCAGTAGTCGACAGGGGACCGGGGAGCTGTTTTTT	CASSRQGTGELFF
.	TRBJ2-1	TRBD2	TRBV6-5	TGTGCCAGCAGGCCAATTAGCGGGAGAGAGAATGAGCAGTTCTTC	CASRPISGRENEQFF
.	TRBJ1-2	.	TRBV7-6	TGTGCCAGCAGCTTAGACGGGGAGGATGGTGGCTACACCTTC	CASSLDGEDGGYTF
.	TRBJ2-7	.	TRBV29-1	TGCAGCGTTGTCGTATCCTACGAGCAGTACTTC	CSVVVSYEQYF
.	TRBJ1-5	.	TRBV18	TGTGCCAGCTCACGGGGTCGGGAAAACAATCAGCCCCAGCATTTT	CASSRGRENNQPQHF
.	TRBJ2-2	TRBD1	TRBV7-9	TGTGCCAGCAGCAGTACGCCGGGACAGGGTCCCGGGGAGCTGTTTTTT	CASSSTPGQGPGELFF
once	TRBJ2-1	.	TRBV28	TGTGCCAGCAACGGGGTAGCCGTCGATGAGCAGTTCTTC	CASNGVAVDEQFF
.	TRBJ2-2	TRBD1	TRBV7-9	TGTGCCAGCAGCACAAGAGCCCTGCAGGGGGTCATCACCGGGGAGCTGTTTTTT	CASSTRALQGVITGELFF
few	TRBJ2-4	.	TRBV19	TGTGCCAGTAGTATAGTGGACAGAGCCAAAAACATTCAGTACTTC	CASSIVDRAKNIQYF
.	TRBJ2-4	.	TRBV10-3	TGTGCCATCAGTGAGGAGCTCGGCGGCATTCAGTACTTC	CAISEELGGIQYF
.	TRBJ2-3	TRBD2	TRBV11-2	TGTGCCAGCAGCCTGTGGACTAGCGGGAGCAATGCAGATACGCAGTATTTT	CASSLWTSGSNADTQYF
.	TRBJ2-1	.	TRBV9	TGTGCCAGCAGCAGCAGGGTAGCGGCTGACAATGAGCAGTTCTTC	CASSSRVAADNEQFF
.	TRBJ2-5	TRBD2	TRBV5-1	TGCGCCAGCAGCTTGGCCGTAGCGGGAGTGGGGGAGACCCAGTACTTC	CASSLAVAGVGETQYF
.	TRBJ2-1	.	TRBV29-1	TGCAGCGCGTTAGCCGATGAGCAGTTCTTC	CSALADEQFF
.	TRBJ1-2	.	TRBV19	TGTGCCAGTAGTATAACGGAAAGGGGCGCTTATGGCTACACCTTC	CASSITERGAYGYTF
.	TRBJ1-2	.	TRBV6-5	TGTGCCAGCAGGAGGCGGGTCAGAGATTCAAGCTACACCTTC	CASRRRVRDSSYTF
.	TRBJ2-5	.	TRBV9	TGTGCCAGCAGCTACCGACTAGTACAGACCCAGTACTTC	CASSYRLVQTQYF
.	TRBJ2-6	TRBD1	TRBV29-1	TGCAGCGTTCCACAGGGGCCTGGGGCCAACGTCCTGACTTTC	CSVPQGPGANVLTF
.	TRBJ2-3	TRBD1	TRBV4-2	TGTGCCAGCAGCCCAAAGAGGACAGGGTACACAGATACGCAGTATTTT	CASSPKRTGYTDTQYF
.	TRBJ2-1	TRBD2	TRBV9	TGTGCCAGCAGTGCCGAGGCGGGAGTCCCGAGCTCCTACAATGAGCAGTTCTTC	CASSAEAGVPSSYNEQFF
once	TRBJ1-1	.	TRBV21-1	TGTGCCAGCAGCAAAGGAGCGGGCAGAAAGACTGAAGCTTTCTTT	CASSKGAGRKTEAFF
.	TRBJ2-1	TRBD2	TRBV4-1	TGCGCCAGCAGCCAAGATAGAATCCCGCTAGCGGGTGGCGATGAGCAGTTCTTC	CASSQDRIPLAGGDEQFF
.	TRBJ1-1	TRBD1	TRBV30	TGTGCCTGTTTGGTGACAGGGCGGACTGAAGCTTTCTTT	CACLVTGRTEAFF
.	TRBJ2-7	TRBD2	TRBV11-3	TGTGCCAGCAGCTTAGGAGCGGGAGTAGGCGAGCAGTACTTC	CASSLGAGVGEQYF
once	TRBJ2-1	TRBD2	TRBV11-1	TGTGCCAGCACCACCTTAGCGGGAGGCTACAATGAGCAGTTCTTC	CASTTLAGGYNEQFF
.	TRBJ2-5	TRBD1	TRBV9	TGTGCCAGCAGCGCGGGGGATTGGACAGGGGAAGAGACCCAGTACTTC	CASSAGDWTGEETQYF
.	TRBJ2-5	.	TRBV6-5	TGTGCCAGCAGTTACGGCGGGACGCCAGAGACCCAGTACTTC	CASSYGGTPETQYF